This T cell receptor (beta chain) was recovered during a study of blood T cell repertoires in COVID-19. The overall study: The study drew acute and convalescent COVID-19 samples from the United States, Italy and Spain.

Living in under 30 US areas, the participants were between about 18 and 100 years of age. The data were produced by immunoSEQ multiplex PCR, yet TCRdb's version contains in-frame clones alone and is incomplete. The sample holds about 270,000 clones, roughly 90% seen once. The ends lost 5 bases at V and 9 bases at J; junction bases unmatched: 13. Germline values: CDR1 SGHVS, CDR2 FQNEAQ. The CDR3 totals 16 residues. This clonotype was obtained from a man in his forties who had been exposed to COVID-19. Sequencing used PBMCs or T cells enriched from blood (not recorded which). The J gene is TRBJ1-4, the V gene TRBV7-8, with 9 nucleotides matching TRBD1. The CDR3 region is CASSPDGTGRGKKLFF. CDR3 nucleotide sequence: TGTGCCAGCAGCCCAGACGGGACAGGGAGGGGGAAAAAACTGTTTTTT.